Below, 16 T cell receptor beta chains from the same sample are listed, as sequenced in a study of blood T cell repertoires in COVID-19. Sequencing was performed with immunoSEQ multiplex PCR; in TCRdb, only in-frame clones are kept and a portion is missing. The table has 350,000 to 500,000 clones, roughly 90% seen once. What was sequenced was peripheral blood. These receptors all stem from a man aged 18 to 29 with COVID-19, enrolled during active disease.

This clone was seen just once. V and J are TRBV25-1 and TRBJ1-1; D perhaps matches TRBD1 (6 bases). V was pared by 7 bases and J by 6 bases, with 9 bases between. The V gene's germline CDR1 is MGHDK and CDR2 SYGVNS. The CDR3 consists of 11 residues. The CDR3 here is CASMYRAEAFF. Written as DNA, the CDR3 is TGTGCCAGCATGTACAGGGCTGAAGCTTTCTTT.

As for this clone: Other DNA sequences within the sample encode an identical CDR3. V is TRBV9 and J is TRBJ1-6, with D tentatively TRBD1 (5 bases). CDR3 size: 14 residues. Trimming left V 2 bases short and J 6 bases short, with 9 bases between. Germline lookup yields CDR1 SGDLS and CDR2 YYNGEE. The CDR3 loop is CASSVGQGNSPLHF. In DNA, the CDR3 is TGTGCCAGCAGCGTCGGGCAGGGTAATTCACCCCTCCACTTT.

The chain combines TRBV5-4 with TRBJ2-1, with TRBD2 as a possible D gene (5 bases). With 4 bases removed from V and 8 bases from J, the gap between germline ends came to 22 bases. The CDR3 loop spans 16 amino acids. Germline CDR1 SGHNT, CDR2 YYREEE (reference sequence). The CDR3 nucleotides read TGTGCCAGCAGCCCCGGGCGGCGCCGAGGGTCAGATGAGCAGTTCTTC. This codes for CASSPGRRRGSDEQFF.

The J gene is TRBJ1-2, the V gene TRBV5-4, with TRBD1 identical over 7 bases. After removal of 4 bases from V and 5 bases from J, the junction contained 2 bases not matched to a gene. This CDR3 has 12 residues. Per germline, CDR1 SGHNT and CDR2 YYREEE (reference sequence). CDR3 loop: CASSPRGYGYTF. The CDR3 DNA follows: TGTGCCAGCAGCCCCAGGGGGTATGGCTACACCTTC.

The rearrangement uses TRBV6-1 and TRBJ1-5; 11 nucleotides align to TRBD1. This CDR3 region has 18 residues. The germline CDR1 and CDR2 sequences are MNHNS and SASEGT. V gave up 3 bases and J gave up 2 bases; unmatched junction bases: 9. The CDR3 spells CASSERDRGGFGNQPQHF. The CDR3 DNA reads as TGTGCCAGCAGTGAGAGGGACAGGGGGGGATTTGGCAATCAGCCCCAGCATTTT.

This chain links TRBV19 with TRBJ1-1; TRBD1 aligns across 7 bases. Germline values: CDR1 LNHDA, CDR2 SQIVND (reference sequence). The length of the CDR3 is 16 residues. V trimming: 5 bases; J trimming: 2 bases; junction bases outside the gene matches: 11. CDR3 sequence (DNA): TGTGCCAGTAGTCCGCGGACAGGTCAACTTAACACTGAAGCTTTCTTT. This encodes CASSPRTGQLNTEAFF. The entire variable domain, with the rest obtained from reference TRBV19 and TRBJ1-1, is as follows: DGGITQSPKYLFRKEGQNVTLSCEQNLNHDAMYWYRQDPGQGLRLIYYSQIVNDFQKGDIAEGYSVSREKKESFPLTVTSAQKNPTAFYLCASSPRTGQLNTEAFFGQGTRLTVV.

This clone was counted a single time. The chain employs TRBV11-3 and TRBJ2-7; 7 bases map to TRBD1. The V gene end was trimmed by 1 base and the J gene end by 9 bases; junction bases not matched to a gene: 6. CDR3 length: 13 amino acids. Looked up from germline, CDR1 is SGHNT and CDR2 is YENEEA. In DNA, the CDR3 is TGTGCCAGCAGCTTAGTTAGAGGGGACAGGCAGTACTTC. This gives the protein CASSLVRGDRQYF. Filled out from reference TRBV11-3 and TRBJ2-7, the complete variable domain reads EAGVVQSPRYKIIEKKQPVAFWCNPISGHNTLYWYLQNLGQGPELLIRYENEEAVDDSQLPKDRFSAERLKGVDSTLKIQPAELGDSAVYLCASSLVRGDRQYFGPGTRLTVT.

V gene TRBV6-2 or TRBV6-3 combines with J gene TRBJ1-1, with D perhaps matching TRBD1 (6 bases). The CDR3 has 13 amino acids. Between the trimmed V and J ends, which lost 5 bases and 8 bases, there was a span of 15 bases. Per germline, CDR1 MNHEY and CDR2 SVGEGT. CDR3 nucleotides: TGTGCCAGCAGTGACACGGGGGGGCGCGAAGCTTTCTTT. This codes for CASSDTGGREAFF.

The gene calls are TRBV7-2 and TRBJ2-3, with D hard to call. V dropped 1 base and J dropped 0 bases, with 11 bases sitting between them. The CDR3 is 16 amino acids. In germline, CDR1 is SGHTA, CDR2 FQGNSA. The CDR3 reads CASSLVSSVSTDTQYF. CDR3 bases: TGTGCCAGCAGCTTAGTTTCCAGCGTGAGCACAGATACGCAGTATTTT.

This chain joins TRBV27 and TRBJ1-6, with 7 bases identical to TRBD1. The J segment lost 7 bases and the V segment lost 2 bases, leaving 2 bases of the junction unmatched. This CDR3 spans 14 amino acids. In germline, CDR1 is MNHEY, CDR2 SMNVEV (reference sequence). The CDR3 loop is CASSLGTANSPLHF. The CDR3 DNA reads TGTGCCAGCAGTTTAGGGACAGCAAATTCACCCCTCCACTTT.

The chain couples TRBV5-1 to TRBJ1-1; no firm D call. Germline V gene sequence: CDR1 SGHRS, CDR2 YFSETQ. The CDR3 sequence is 14 residues long. V lost 2 bases to trimming and J lost 0 bases, with 8 bases between them. Here the CDR3 DNA reads TGCGCCAGCAGCTTCGAACAGATGAACACTGAAGCTTTCTTT. Protein product: CASSFEQMNTEAFF.

The V and J genes are TRBV29-1 and TRBJ2-1, with D possibly being TRBD2 (6 bases). The CDR3 runs to 16 residues. CDR1 is SQVTM, CDR2 ANQGSEA, per germline. Trimming took 6 bases from V and 5 from J, leaving 23 bases between them. The CDR3, as DNA: TGCAGCGTCCCGCCACCGACTAGTGGGGGAAACAATGAGCAGTTCTTC. This translates into CSVPPPTSGGNNEQFF.

V is TRBV6-5 and J is TRBJ2-7; 7 nucleotides line up with TRBD1. In germline, CDR1 is MNHEY, CDR2 SVGAGI. J gave up 1 base and V 5 bases, and 8 bases lay outside the gene matches. This CDR3 has 15 amino acids. The CDR3 DNA reads as TGTGCCAGCAGTACGGGACAGTTCTCATCCTACGAGCAGTACTTC. Its protein is CASSTGQFSSYEQYF.

The V gene is TRBV6-5, the J gene TRBJ2-7; TRBD2 is a possible D gene (6 bases). V dropped 4 bases and J dropped 3 bases, with 19 bases sitting between them. The CDR3 totals 16 residues. The germline V gene has CDR1 MNHEY and CDR2 SVGAGI. CDR3 bases: TGTGCCAGCAGTTGGGACGGGAGTAGTCTGATCTACGAGCAGTACTTC. Translated, it gives CASSWDGSSLIYEQYF.

CDR3 amino acids: CASSYKFSNQPQHF. The CDR3 DNA reads as TGCGCCAGCAGTTACAAATTTAGCAATCAGCCCCAGCATTTT. The chain links TRBV10-2 to TRBJ1-5; no definite D call. In germline, CDR1 is WSHSY, CDR2 SAAADI. CDR3 length: 14 residues. V lost 5 bases and J 0 bases, leaving 8 bases between the germline ends.

The chain combines TRBV30 with TRBJ2-1, with 8 bases matching TRBD2. Germline CDR1 is GTSNPN and CDR2 is SVGIG (reference sequence). This CDR3 contains 14 residues. V gave up 4 bases and J gave up 3 bases; unmatched junction bases: 5. This CDR3 reads CAWKLSGGYNEQFF. The CDR3 bases are TGTGCCTGGAAGTTAAGCGGGGGCTACAATGAGCAGTTCTTC.